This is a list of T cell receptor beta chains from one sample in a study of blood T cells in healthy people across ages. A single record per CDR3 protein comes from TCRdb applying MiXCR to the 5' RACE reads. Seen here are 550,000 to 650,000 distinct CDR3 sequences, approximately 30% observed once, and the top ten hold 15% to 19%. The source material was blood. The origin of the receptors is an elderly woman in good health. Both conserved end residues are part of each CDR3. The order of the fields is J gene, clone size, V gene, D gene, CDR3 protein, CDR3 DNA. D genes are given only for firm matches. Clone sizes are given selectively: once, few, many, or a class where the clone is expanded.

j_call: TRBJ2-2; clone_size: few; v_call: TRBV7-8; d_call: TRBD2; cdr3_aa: CASRTSGGAVTGELFF; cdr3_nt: TGTGCCAGCAGGACCAGCGGGGGGGCCGTTACCGGGGAGCTGTTTTTT
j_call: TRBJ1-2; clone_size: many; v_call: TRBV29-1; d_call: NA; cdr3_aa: CSVGRGITNYGYTF; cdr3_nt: TGCAGCGTTGGGCGCGGAATCACTAACTATGGCTACACCTTC
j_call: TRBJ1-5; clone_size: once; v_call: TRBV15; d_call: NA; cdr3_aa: CATGRRGGNQPQHF; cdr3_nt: TGTGCCACCGGCAGACGGGGAGGCAATCAGCCCCAGCATTTT
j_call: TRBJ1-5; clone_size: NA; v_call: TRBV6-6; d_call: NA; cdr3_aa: CASSYGGISNQPQHF; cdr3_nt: TGTGCCAGCAGTTACGGGGGTATAAGCAATCAGCCCCAGCATTTT
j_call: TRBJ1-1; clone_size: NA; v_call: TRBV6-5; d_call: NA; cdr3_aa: CASSYSRGTLAEAFF; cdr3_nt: TGTGCCAGCAGTTACTCGAGGGGTACTTTGGCCGAAGCTTTCTTT
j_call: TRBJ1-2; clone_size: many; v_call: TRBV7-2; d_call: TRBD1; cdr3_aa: CASSLEGTGEIGGYTF; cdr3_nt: TGTGCCAGCAGCTTAGAGGGGACAGGGGAGATTGGTGGCTACACCTTC
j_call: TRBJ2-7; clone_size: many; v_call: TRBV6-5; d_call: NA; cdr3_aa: CASSYSGLTPYEQYF; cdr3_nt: TGTGCCAGCAGTTACTCGGGACTTACCCCCTACGAGCAGTACTTC
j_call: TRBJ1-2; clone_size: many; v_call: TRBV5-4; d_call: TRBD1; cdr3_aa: CASSYDRARYTF; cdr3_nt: TGTGCCAGCAGCTACGACAGGGCGCGCTACACCTTC
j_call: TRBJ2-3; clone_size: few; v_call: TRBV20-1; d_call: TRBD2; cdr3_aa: CSAPGTSGRWEQYF; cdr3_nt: TGCAGTGCTCCCGGGACTAGCGGGAGATGGGAGCAGTATTTT
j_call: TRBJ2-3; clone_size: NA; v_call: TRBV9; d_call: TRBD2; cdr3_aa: CASSLQAGGPSTDTQYF; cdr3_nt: TGTGCCAGCAGCCTTCAAGCGGGGGGGCCTAGCACAGATACGCAGTATTTT
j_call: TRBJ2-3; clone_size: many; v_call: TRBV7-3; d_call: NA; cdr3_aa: CASSPTRSLKETDTQYF; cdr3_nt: TGTGCCAGCAGCCCAACTCGCTCCCTAAAGGAGACAGATACGCAGTATTTT
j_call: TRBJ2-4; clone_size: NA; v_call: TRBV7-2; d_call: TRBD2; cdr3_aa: CASSPSGNGNIQYF; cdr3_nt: TGTGCCAGCAGCCCTAGCGGGAACGGAAACATTCAGTACTTC
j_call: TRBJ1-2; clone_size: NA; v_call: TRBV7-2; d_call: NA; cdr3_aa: CASNPRVQGRDGYTF; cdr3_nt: TGTGCCAGCAACCCTCGCGTCCAGGGTCGAGATGGCTACACCTTC
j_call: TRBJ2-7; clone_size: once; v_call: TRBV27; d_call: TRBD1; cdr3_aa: CASSRQQGASLYEQYF; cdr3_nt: TGTGCCAGCAGTCGACAACAGGGGGCCTCCCTCTACGAGCAGTACTTC
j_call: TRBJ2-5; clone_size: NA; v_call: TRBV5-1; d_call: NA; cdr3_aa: CASTAPGSGETQYF; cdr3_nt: TGCGCCAGCACCGCTCCAGGGAGCGGGGAGACCCAGTACTTC
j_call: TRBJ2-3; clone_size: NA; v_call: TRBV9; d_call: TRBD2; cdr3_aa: CASSASGWASDTQYF; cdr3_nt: TGTGCCAGCAGCGCTAGCGGGTGGGCTTCAGATACGCAGTATTTT
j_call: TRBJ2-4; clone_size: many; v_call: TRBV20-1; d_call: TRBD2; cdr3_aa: CSASPLAGAYAQYF; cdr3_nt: TGCAGTGCTAGCCCACTAGCGGGGGCGTACGCTCAGTACTTC
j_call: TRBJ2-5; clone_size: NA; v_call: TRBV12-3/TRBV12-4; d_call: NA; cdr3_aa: CASSLEDGTETQYF; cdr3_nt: TGTGCCAGCAGCTTGGAGGACGGGACAGAGACCCAGTACTTC
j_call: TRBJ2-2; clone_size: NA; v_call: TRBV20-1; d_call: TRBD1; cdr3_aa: CSARVGGFTGELFF; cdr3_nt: TGCAGTGCTAGAGTAGGGGGCTTCACCGGGGAGCTGTTTTTT
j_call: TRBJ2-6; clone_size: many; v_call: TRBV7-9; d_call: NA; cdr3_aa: CASSLGGESGANVLTF; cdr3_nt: TGTGCCAGCAGCTTAGGCGGGGAGTCTGGGGCCAACGTCCTGACTTTC
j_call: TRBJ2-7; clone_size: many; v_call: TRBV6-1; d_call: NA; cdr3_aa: CASRTYHQDYEQYF; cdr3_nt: TGTGCCAGCAGGACATATCACCAGGACTACGAGCAGTACTTC
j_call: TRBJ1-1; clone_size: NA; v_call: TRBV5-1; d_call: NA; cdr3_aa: CASSDRGGANTEAFF; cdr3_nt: TGCGCCAGCAGCGACCGTGGGGGCGCGAACACTGAAGCTTTCTTT
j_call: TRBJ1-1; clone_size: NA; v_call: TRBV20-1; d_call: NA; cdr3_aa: CSAQTPTGNTEAFF; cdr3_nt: TGCAGTGCCCAGACTCCAACGGGGAACACTGAAGCTTTCTTT
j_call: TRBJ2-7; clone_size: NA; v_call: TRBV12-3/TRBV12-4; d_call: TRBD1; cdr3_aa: CASQRGRREAQYF; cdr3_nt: TGTGCCAGCCAGAGGGGGCGAAGAGAGGCCCAGTACTTC
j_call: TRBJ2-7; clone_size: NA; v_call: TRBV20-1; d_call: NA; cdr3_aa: CRALAFNSYEQYF; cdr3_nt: TGCAGGGCATTAGCTTTCAACTCCTACGAGCAGTACTTC
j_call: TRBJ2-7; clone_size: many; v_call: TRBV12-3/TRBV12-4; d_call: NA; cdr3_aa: CASMKQGGSYEQYF; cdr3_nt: TGTGCCAGCATGAAACAGGGTGGATCCTACGAGCAGTACTTC
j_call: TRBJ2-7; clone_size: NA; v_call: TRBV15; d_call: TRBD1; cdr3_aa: CATSYPPGQGYEQYF; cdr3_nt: TGTGCCACCAGCTACCCTCCGGGACAGGGCTACGAGCAGTACTTC
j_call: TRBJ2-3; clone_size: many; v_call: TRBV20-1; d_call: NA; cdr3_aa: CSAEGAGEATDTQYF; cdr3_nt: TGCAGTGCTGAGGGAGCGGGCGAAGCCACAGATACGCAGTATTTT
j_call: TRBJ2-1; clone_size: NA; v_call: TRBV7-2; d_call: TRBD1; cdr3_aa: CASSIAGQGAGNEQFF; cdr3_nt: TGTGCCAGCAGCATTGCGGGACAGGGGGCTGGCAATGAGCAGTTCTTC
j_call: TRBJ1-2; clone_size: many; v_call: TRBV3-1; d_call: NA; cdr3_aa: CASSGGGLTRGYTF; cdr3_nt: TGTGCCAGCAGCGGAGGGGGACTCACCCGCGGCTACACCTTC
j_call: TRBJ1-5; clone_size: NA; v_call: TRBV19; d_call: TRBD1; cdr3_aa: CATRDSRNQPQHF; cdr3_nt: TGTGCCACCCGGGACAGCCGCAATCAGCCCCAGCATTTT
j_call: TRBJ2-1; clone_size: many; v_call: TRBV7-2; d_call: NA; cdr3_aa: CASTSDEGRSPRQFF; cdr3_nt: TGTGCCAGCACATCCGACGAGGGCAGGTCGCCTAGGCAGTTCTTC
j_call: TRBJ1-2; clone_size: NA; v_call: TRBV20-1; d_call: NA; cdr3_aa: CSTRGTAYVYTF; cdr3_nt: TGCAGTACTAGAGGGACCGCCTATGTCTACACCTTC
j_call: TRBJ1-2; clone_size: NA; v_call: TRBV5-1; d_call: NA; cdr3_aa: CASSTGTSGGYTF; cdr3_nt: TGCGCCAGCAGCACCGGAACCAGCGGTGGCTACACCTTC
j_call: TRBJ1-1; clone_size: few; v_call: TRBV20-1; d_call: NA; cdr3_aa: CSATGPMNTEAFF; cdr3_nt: TGCAGTGCTACTGGACCGATGAACACTGAAGCTTTCTTT
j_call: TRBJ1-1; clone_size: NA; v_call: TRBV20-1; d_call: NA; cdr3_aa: CSARARTRNEAFF; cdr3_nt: TGCAGTGCTAGAGCCAGGACACGTAATGAAGCTTTCTTT
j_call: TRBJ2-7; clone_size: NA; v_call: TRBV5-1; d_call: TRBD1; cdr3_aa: CASSGDSQYEQYF; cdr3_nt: TGCGCCAGCAGCGGGGACAGCCAATACGAGCAGTACTTC
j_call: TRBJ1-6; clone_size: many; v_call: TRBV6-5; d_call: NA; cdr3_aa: CASSLRSGTLHF; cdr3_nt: TGTGCCAGCAGTCTCCGATCCGGTACCCTCCACTTT
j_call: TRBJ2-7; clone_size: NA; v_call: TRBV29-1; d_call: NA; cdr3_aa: CSVEPSLGEQYF; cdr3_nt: TGCAGCGTTGAACCCTCCTTGGGAGAGCAGTACTTC
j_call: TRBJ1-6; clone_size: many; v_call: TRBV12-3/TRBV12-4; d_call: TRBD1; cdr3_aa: CASSLAGTGSNSPLHF; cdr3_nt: TGTGCCAGCAGTTTAGCCGGGACAGGAAGCAATTCACCCCTCCACTTT
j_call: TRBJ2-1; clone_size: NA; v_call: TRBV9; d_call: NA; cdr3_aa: CASSVDSYSYNEQFF; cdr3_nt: TGTGCCAGCAGCGTAGACTCCTACTCCTACAATGAGCAGTTCTTC